A single sample is the source of the 22 T cell receptor beta chains below, sequenced in a study of cytomegalovirus exposure and HLA in healthy donors. PCR involved 60 Vbeta and 13 Jbeta primers. TCRdb's table, derived via immunoSEQ multiplex PCR, lists solely in-frame clones and lacks some. The sample carries more than 110,000 clones, about four fifths recorded once. The specimen sequenced was PBMCs. These receptors came from a man aged 30 to 39 in good health and CMV-seronegative.

The chain joins TRBV4-1 to TRBJ2-3, with 10 nucleotides matching TRBD2. Germline values: CDR1 MGHRA, CDR2 YSYEKL. CDR3 length: 14 amino acids. The V and J ends lost 10 bases and 0 bases, in that order; junction bases with no gene match: 4. In DNA form, the CDR3 reads TGCGCCACCTCACTAGCGGGAAGCACAGATACGCAGTATTTT. It encodes CATSLAGSTDTQYF.

The rearrangement links TRBV5-4 to TRBJ2-7; D is perhaps TRBD2 (6 bases). The CDR3 consists of 14 residues. The V end lost 4 bases, the J end lost 2 bases, and 13 bases lay between the germline ends. Per the germline V gene, CDR1 is SGHNT and CDR2 is YYREEE (reference sequence). In DNA, the CDR3 is TGTGCCAGCAGCCCCGGGGGTGTGACCTACGAGCAGTACTTC. Protein sequence: CASSPGGVTYEQYF.

V gene TRBV19 combines with J gene TRBJ1-2, with D maybe TRBD1 (6 bases). V lost 6 bases, J lost 2 bases, and 16 bases lay in between. CDR1 is LNHDA, CDR2 SQIVND, per germline (reference sequence). CDR3 size: 15 residues. In DNA form, the CDR3 reads TGTGCCAGTAGCACTCAACAGGGAGTCAACTATGGCTACACCTTC. This codes for CASSTQQGVNYGYTF. The full variable domain, with the rest looked up from reference TRBV19 and TRBJ1-2, is DGGITQSPKYLFRKEGQNVTLSCEQNLNHDAMYWYRQDPGQGLRLIYYSQIVNDFQKGDIAEGYSVSREKKESFPLTVTSAQKNPTAFYLCASSTQQGVNYGYTFGSGTRLTVV.

This clone was observed a few times. This chain joins TRBV28 and TRBJ2-3; 11 nucleotides match TRBD2. From germline, CDR1 is MDHEN and CDR2 SYDVKM. CDR3 length: 15 amino acids. Trimming removed 6 bases from V and 3 bases from J; junction bases left unmatched: 5. CDR3 sequence: CASRIAGGQTDTQYF. The CDR3 nucleotides are TGTGCCAGCAGAATAGCGGGGGGGCAAACAGATACGCAGTATTTT.

The chain joins TRBV28 to TRBJ2-3; maybe TRBD2 (5 bases). V shed 8 bases and J shed 0 bases, with 9 bases lying between them. This CDR3 contains 13 residues. Per the germline V gene, CDR1 is MDHEN and CDR2 is SYDVKM. In nucleotides, the CDR3 is TGTGCCAGCGCGGGCGATAGCACAGATACGCAGTATTTT. Amino acids: CASAGDSTDTQYF.

The gene calls are TRBV29-1 and TRBJ1-1; D is unclear. The CDR3 runs to 11 residues. Germline lookup yields CDR1 SQVTM and CDR2 ANQGSEA. V was pared by 2 bases and J by 10 bases, with 11 bases between. Here the CDR3 reads CSVERPGGAFF. In DNA, the CDR3 is TGCAGCGTTGAAAGACCAGGTGGAGCTTTCTTT. Full variable domain (rest looked up from reference TRBV29-1 and TRBJ1-1): SAVISQKPSRDICQRGTSLTIQCQVDSQVTMMFWYRQQPGQSLTLIATANQGSEATYESGFVIDKFPISRPNLTFSTLTVSNMSPEDSSIYLCSVERPGGAFFGQGTRLTVV.

This chain connects TRBV2 to TRBJ2-5, with 10 bases that match TRBD1. J gave up 4 bases and V 9 bases, and 11 bases lay outside the gene matches. The germline V gene encodes CDR1 SNHLY and CDR2 FYNNEI. The length of the CDR3 is 15 residues. This chain's CDR3 is CASSPEDRGLETQYF. CDR3 bases: TGTGCCAGTTCTCCCGAGGACAGGGGGTTAGAGACCCAGTACTTC.

This chain joins TRBV19 and TRBJ1-5; weak D call: TRBD1 (5 bases). Germline V CDR1 and CDR2: LNHDA, SQIVND (reference sequence). Trimming stripped 9 bases from V and 7 bases from J, with 19 bases between. There are 14 residues in the CDR3. CDR3 protein: CASNHQGVGQPQHF. CDR3 DNA: TGTGCCAGCAACCATCAGGGTGTCGGACAGCCCCAGCATTTT.

This chain links TRBV27 with TRBJ2-2; 7 bases are shared with TRBD1. CDR3 size: 16 residues. V trimming: 5 bases; J trimming: 0 bases; junction bases outside the gene matches: 6. CDR1 is MNHEY, CDR2 SMNVEV, per germline (reference sequence). CDR3 bases: TGTGCCAGCAGTACTCACAGGGGAACGAACACCGGGGAGCTGTTTTTT. As protein: CASSTHRGTNTGELFF.

This clone was counted once. This chain uses TRBV29-1 with TRBJ2-1; D might be TRBD1 (5 bases). The CDR3 consists of 11 residues. With 6 bases removed from V and 5 bases from J, the gap between germline ends came to 8 bases. The germline CDR1 and CDR2 sequences are SQVTM and ANQGSEA. The CDR3 region is CSVGRDNEQFF. The CDR3 DNA is TGCAGCGTCGGCAGGGACAATGAGCAGTTCTTC.

In the case of this clone: One end of the junction is discordant with germline, which a read error may explain. V gene TRBV6-1 combines with J gene TRBJ1-6; TRBD1 matches 9 bases. CDR3 length: 15 residues. Germline V lookup: CDR1 MNHNS, CDR2 SASEGT. The CDR3 nucleotides are TGTGCCATCCAAGGAAGACCGGGACAGGGTTCACCCCTCAACTTT. This gives the protein CAIQGRPGQGSPLNF.

This clone was recorded a few times. The chain uses TRBV18 and TRBJ1-1; D call uncertain. Germline CDR1 reads KGHSH; CDR2 reads LQKENI. This CDR3 comprises 11 residues. CDR3: CVRSLHTEAFF. The CDR3 region has the DNA TGTGTGCGGAGCCTGCACACTGAAGCTTTCTTT.

This clone has a single count. The V call is TRBV5-1, the J call TRBJ2-3; TRBD1 matches 8 bases. Germline trimming cut 7 bases from V and 5 bases from J; bases unmatched to any gene: 9. The CDR3 length is 14 residues. Germline V lookup: CDR1 SGHRS, CDR2 YFSETQ. The CDR3 coding sequence is TGCGCCAGCTCCTGGACAGGGCGTGAAGATACGCAGTATTTT. Amino acids: CASSWTGREDTQYF. Filled out from reference TRBV5-1 and TRBJ2-3, the complete variable domain reads KAGVTQTPRYLIKTRGQQVTLSCSPISGHRSVSWYQQTPGQGLQFLFEYFSETQRNKGNFPGRFSGRQFSNSRSEMNVSTLELGDSALYLCASSWTGREDTQYFGPGTRLTVL.

The rearrangement joins TRBV18 to TRBJ1-5, with 9 nucleotides matching TRBD1. The CDR3 sequence is 15 residues long. The germline gives CDR1 KGHSH, CDR2 LQKENI. V lost 4 bases to trimming and J lost 0 bases; unmatched junction nucleotides: 1. The chain's CDR3 is CASSQGQGSNQPQHF. The CDR3 bases are TGTGCCAGCTCACAGGGACAGGGTAGCAATCAGCCCCAGCATTTT.

V and J are TRBV19 and TRBJ1-1, with D perhaps TRBD1 (6 bases). From germline, CDR1 is LNHDA and CDR2 SQIVND (reference sequence). Trimming took 0 bases from V and 5 from J, leaving 13 bases between them. The CDR3 runs to 15 residues. The CDR3 sequence: CASSIDGGLWTEAFF. The CDR3 DNA follows: TGTGCCAGTAGTATAGACGGGGGGCTCTGGACTGAAGCTTTCTTT.

This clone appeared a few times. The CDR3 DNA reads TGTGCCAGCAAGGAGGCGTGGGGGGGAGCTTTCTTT. It encodes CASKEAWGGAFF. The gene calls are TRBV2 and TRBJ1-1, with D perhaps TRBD1 (5 bases). This CDR3 is 12 amino acids long. From germline, CDR1 is SNHLY and CDR2 FYNNEI. V was trimmed by 7 bases and J by 10 bases, leaving 16 bases between them.

This clone was seen once. This sequence joins TRBV6-1 and TRBJ1-2; a possible D gene is TRBD1 (6 bases). The germline gives CDR1 MNHNS, CDR2 SASEGT. The V gene lost 5 bases and the J gene lost 4 bases, with 14 bases spanning the gap. The CDR3 has 14 residues. The chain's CDR3 is CASSPYQGTYGYTF. As DNA, the CDR3 is TGTGCCAGCAGTCCTTATCAGGGGACCTATGGCTACACCTTC.

The CDR3 here is CASCEGASGNTIYF. DNA of the CDR3: TGCGCCAGCTGCGAGGGGGCCTCGGGAAACACCATATATTTT. The gene calls are TRBV5-1 and TRBJ1-3; 7 positions agree with TRBD1. CDR3 length equals 14 residues. Germline CDR1 and CDR2: SGHRS and YFSETQ. V was clipped by 7 bases and J by 4 bases; unmatched bases: 8.

This clone was detected only a few times. This CDR3 is also generated by other DNA sequences in the sample. The V gene is TRBV6-5, the J gene TRBJ1-2; 9 positions match TRBD1. CDR3 length: 15 amino acids. Germline loops: CDR1 MNHEY, CDR2 SVGAGI. J gave up 5 bases and V 0 bases, and 4 bases lay outside the gene matches. The CDR3 reads CASSYSTGGAYGYTF. CDR3 DNA: TGTGCCAGCAGTTACTCGACAGGGGGTGCTTATGGCTACACCTTC.

The chain employs TRBV28 and TRBJ1-1; 10 bases line up with TRBD1. CDR3 size: 15 residues. V was pared by 8 bases and J by 4 bases, with 10 bases of the junction left unmatched. The V gene's germline CDR1 is MDHEN and CDR2 SYDVKM. Written as DNA, the CDR3 is TGTGCCAGCCCCACTGGGACAGGGGATCCCACTGAAGCTTTCTTT. This translates into CASPTGTGDPTEAFF. The whole variable domain, filled in from reference TRBV28 and TRBJ1-1, reads DVKVTQSSRYLVKRTGEKVFLECVQDMDHENMFWYRQDPGLGLRLIYFSYDVKMKEKGDIPEGYSVSREKKERFSLILESASTNQTSMYLCASPTGTGDPTEAFFGQGTRLTVV.

In DNA form, the CDR3 reads TGTGCCAGCAGTTACCGACACCTTAACTATGGCTACACCTTC. Its protein product is CASSYRHLNYGYTF. V is TRBV6-5 and J is TRBJ1-2, with D hard to call. CDR1 is MNHEY, CDR2 SVGAGI, per germline. The CDR3 contains 14 residues. Trimming left V 2 bases short and J 1 base short, with 8 bases between.

This rearrangement joins TRBV2 to TRBJ1-2, with D maybe TRBD1 (5 bases). CDR1 and CDR2 (germline): SNHLY, FYNNEI. The CDR3 sequence is 15 residues long. The V end was cut by 6 bases, the J end by 0 bases, with 14 bases between. CDR3 bases: TGTGCCAGCAGGGGCAGGGAAGGCGCTAACTATGGCTACACCTTC. Its translation is CASRGREGANYGYTF.